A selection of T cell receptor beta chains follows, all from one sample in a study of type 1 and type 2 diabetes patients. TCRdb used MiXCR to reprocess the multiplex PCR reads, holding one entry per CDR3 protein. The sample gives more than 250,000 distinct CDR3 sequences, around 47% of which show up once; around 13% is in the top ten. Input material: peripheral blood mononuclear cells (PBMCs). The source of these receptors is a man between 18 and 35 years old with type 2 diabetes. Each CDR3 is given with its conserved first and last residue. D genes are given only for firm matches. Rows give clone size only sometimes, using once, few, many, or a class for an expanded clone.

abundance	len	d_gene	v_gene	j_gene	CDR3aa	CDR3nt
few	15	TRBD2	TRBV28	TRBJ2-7	CASTSGSSQEYEQYF	TGTGCCAGTACTAGCGGGAGTTCGCAGGAATACGAGCAGTACTTC
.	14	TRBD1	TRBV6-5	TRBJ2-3	CASRKDRGTDTQYF	TGTGCCAGCAGAAAGGACAGGGGGACAGATACGCAGTATTTT
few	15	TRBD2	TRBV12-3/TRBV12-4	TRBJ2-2	CASRTTGTSTGELFF	TGTGCCAGCAGAACTACCGGGACTAGCACCGGGGAGCTGTTTTTT
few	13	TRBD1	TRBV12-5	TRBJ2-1	CASGFAGGFGQFF	TGTGCTAGTGGTTTTGCAGGGGGCTTTGGGCAGTTCTTC
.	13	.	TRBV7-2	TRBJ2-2	CASSPANTGELFF	TGTGCCAGCAGCCCGGCTAACACCGGGGAGCTGTTTTTT
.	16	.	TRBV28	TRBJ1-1	CASSSIPGQLNTEAFF	TGTGCCAGCAGTTCCATCCCCGGACAGCTGAACACTGAAGCTTTCTTT
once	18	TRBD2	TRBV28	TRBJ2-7	CASSLRTSEGWSSYEQYF	TGTGCCAGCAGTTTACGGACTAGCGAGGGGTGGAGCTCCTACGAGCAGTACTTC
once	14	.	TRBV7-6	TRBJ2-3	CASSLSLRLDTQYF	TGTGCCAGCAGCTTGAGCCTACGCTTAGATACGCAGTATTTT
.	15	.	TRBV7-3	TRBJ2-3	CASSRLPSSTDTQYF	TGTGCCAGCAGCCGTCTTCCATCGAGCACAGATACGCAGTATTTT
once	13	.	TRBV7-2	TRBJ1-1	CASSTLGKTEAFF	TGTGCCAGCAGCACTCTAGGGAAGACTGAAGCTTTCTTT
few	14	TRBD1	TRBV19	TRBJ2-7	CASSSLGTGDEQYF	TGTGCCAGTAGTTCCCTAGGGACAGGGGACGAGCAGTACTTC
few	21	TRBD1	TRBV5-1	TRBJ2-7	CASSSTGTGEEVFEGSYEQYF	TGCGCCAGCAGCTCCACCGGGACAGGGGAGGAGGTTTTCGAGGGGTCATACGAGCAGTACTTC
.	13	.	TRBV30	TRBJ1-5	CAWSVRRDQPQHF	TGTGCCTGGAGTGTAAGGCGGGATCAGCCCCAGCATTTT
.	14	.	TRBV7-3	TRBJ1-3	CASTGTPSGNTIYF	TGTGCCAGCACCGGGACACCCTCTGGAAACACCATATATTTT
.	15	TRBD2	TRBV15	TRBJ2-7	CATSRGPSGSYEQYF	TGTGCCACCAGCCGTGGACCTAGCGGCTCCTACGAGCAGTACTTC
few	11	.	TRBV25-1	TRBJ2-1	CASGGNNEQFF	TGTGCCAGCGGAGGGAACAATGAGCAGTTCTTC
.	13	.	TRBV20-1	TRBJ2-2	CSAILQNTGELFF	TGCAGTGCTATTTTACAGAACACCGGGGAGCTGTTTTTT
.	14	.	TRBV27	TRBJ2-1	CASSYSGSPYEQFF	TGTGCCAGCAGTTACTCGGGTAGCCCCTACGAGCAGTTCTTC
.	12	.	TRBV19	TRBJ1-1	CAIGGGGSEAFF	TGTGCCATCGGGGGGGGAGGGAGTGAAGCTTTCTTT
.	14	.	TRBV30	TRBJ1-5	CAWSVRGKHQPQHF	TGTGCCTGGAGTGTTCGGGGCAAGCACCAGCCCCAGCATTTT
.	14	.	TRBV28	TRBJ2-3	CASSELSGDYTQYF	TGTGCCAGCAGTGAATTATCGGGGGATTATACGCAGTATTTT
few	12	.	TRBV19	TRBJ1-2	CASSPRGYGYTF	TGTGCCAGTTCGCCTCGTGGCTATGGCTACACCTTC
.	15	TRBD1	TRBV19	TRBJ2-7	CASSIGTGGPYEQYF	TGTGCCAGTAGTATTGGTACAGGGGGGCCCTACGAGCAGTACTTC
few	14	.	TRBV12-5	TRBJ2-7	CASGAGQSSYEQYF	TGTGCTAGTGGTGCGGGACAGAGCTCCTACGAGCAGTACTTC
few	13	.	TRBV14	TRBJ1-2	CASSHGKKYGYTF	TGTGCCAGCAGCCACGGCAAGAAATATGGCTACACCTTC
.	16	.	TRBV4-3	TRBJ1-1	CASSQDLVSLNTEAFF	TGCGCCAGCAGCCAAGATCTGGTCAGCCTGAACACTGAAGCTTTCTTT
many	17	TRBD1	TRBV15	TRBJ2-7	CATSREDRSIKTYEQYF	TGTGCCACCAGCAGGGAGGACAGGTCAATAAAAACCTACGAGCAGTACTTC
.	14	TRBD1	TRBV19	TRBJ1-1	CASSTDGTATEAFF	TGTGCCAGTAGTACCGACGGGACAGCCACTGAAGCTTTCTTT
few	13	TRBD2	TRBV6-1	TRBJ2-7	CASSLRREGEQYF	TGTGCCAGCAGCCTACGCCGGGAGGGCGAGCAGTACTTC
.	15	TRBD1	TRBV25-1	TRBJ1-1	CASRGEWTGDTEAFF	TGTGCCAGCCGGGGAGAATGGACAGGGGACACTGAAGCTTTCTTT
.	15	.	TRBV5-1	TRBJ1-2	CASSFSGGIAYGYTF	TGCGCCAGCAGCTTCTCTGGGGGCATCGCATATGGCTACACCTTC
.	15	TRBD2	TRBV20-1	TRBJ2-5	CSARFRLAGQETQYF	TGCAGTGCAAGGTTCCGACTAGCGGGCCAAGAGACCCAGTACTTC
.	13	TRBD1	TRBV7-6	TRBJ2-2	CASTPTGVGELFF	TGCGCCAGCACCCCGACAGGGGTCGGGGAGCTGTTTTTT
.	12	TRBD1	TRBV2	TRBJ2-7	CASGGQGNEQYF	TGTGCCAGCGGGGGACAGGGCAACGAGCAGTACTTC
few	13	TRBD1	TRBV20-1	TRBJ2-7	CSAWDRGENEQYF	TGCAGTGCCTGGGACAGGGGGGAGAACGAGCAGTACTTC
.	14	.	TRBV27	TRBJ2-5	CASSPNGYQETQYF	TGTGCCAGCAGTCCGAATGGGTACCAAGAGACCCAGTACTTC
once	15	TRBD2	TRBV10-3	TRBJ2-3	CAISELTSRTDTQYF	TGTGCCATCAGTGAGTTGACTAGCCGTACAGATACGCAGTATTTT
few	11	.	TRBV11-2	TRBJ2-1	CASNVRNEQFF	TGTGCCAGCAACGTTAGGAATGAGCAGTTCTTC
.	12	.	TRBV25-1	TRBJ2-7	CATPPPTYEQYF	TGTGCCACCCCCCCCCCGACCTACGAGCAGTACTTC
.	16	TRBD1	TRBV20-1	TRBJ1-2	CSAVGTGGAFRYGYTF	TGCAGTGCGGTCGGGACAGGGGGCGCTTTTAGGTATGGCTACACCTTC